The 26 T cell receptor beta chains listed next were all sequenced from one sample in a study of type 1 regulatory T cells. Whole-study findings and limits: Compared with non-Tr1 cells, Tr1 cells showed a narrower TCR repertoire.

MiXCR, applied by TCRdb to the reads, yields one record per CDR3 protein. The data show some 71,000 distinct CDR3 sequences, under 25% seen once. Their antigens remain unidentified. Specimen: cultured type 1 regulatory T (Tr1) cells, either the whole culture or a sorted fraction (not recorded which). These receptors were obtained from a human donor in good health.

This clonotype has only a few counts. The chain has TRBV5-1 and TRBJ2-7; D remains ambiguous. Germline loops: CDR1 SGHRS, CDR2 YFSETQ. The CDR3 covers 14 residues. Trimming left V 3 bases short and J 3 bases short, with 13 bases between. CDR3 nucleotides: TGCGCCAGCAGCTCGGACGGTGGAAGCTACGAGCAGTACTTC. It specifies CASSSDGGSYEQYF.

This rearrangement joins TRBV9 to TRBJ2-5, with D tentatively TRBD1 or TRBD2 (5 bases each). Trimming shortened V by 0 bases and J by 6 bases, and 9 bases separated the two germline ends. Germline CDR1 SGDLS, CDR2 YYNGEE. The CDR3 is 13 amino acids. This CDR3 is CASSVAQGQTQYF. CDR3 DNA: TGTGCCAGCAGCGTAGCGCAGGGACAGACCCAGTACTTC. Combining the CDR3 with reference TRBV9 and TRBJ2-5 gives the whole variable domain DSGVTQTPKHLITATGQRVTLRCSPRSGDLSVYWYQQSLDQGLQFLIQYYNGEERAKGNILERFSAQQFPDLHSELNLSSLELGDSALYFCASSVAQGQTQYFGPGTRLLVL.

The table lists this clonotype with a few counts. V gene TRBV24-1 combines with J gene TRBJ2-7; tentatively, D is TRBD2 (6 bases). The V end was cut by 5 bases, the J end by 3 bases, with 10 bases between. The CDR3 loop spans 13 amino acids. CDR1 is KGHDR and CDR2 is SFDVKD in the germline V gene. The CDR3: CATSGRGIYEQYF. The CDR3 nucleotides are TGTGCCACCAGTGGACGCGGGATCTACGAGCAGTACTTC.

As for this clonotype: A single base is all that separates this from a far larger clone, so a read error is likely. The CDR3 protein is CASSFPGGELFF. The CDR3 DNA is TGTGCCAGCAGCTTCCCGGGCGGGGAGCTGTTTTTT. The chain uses TRBV7-9 and TRBJ2-2; D gene unclear. This CDR3 comprises 12 residues. Germline V lookup: CDR1 SEHNR, CDR2 FQNEAQ (reference sequence). The V gene lost 3 bases and the J gene lost 7 bases, with 6 bases spanning the gap.

By sample share, this clonotype is medium-sized (0.01 to 0.1%). V and J are TRBV12-3 or TRBV12-4 and TRBJ1-5, with D possibly matching TRBD1 (6 bases). V was shortened by 1 base and J by 1 base, with 8 bases between the two germline ends. The length of the CDR3 is 15 residues. The CDR3 reads CASSLGDISNQPQHF. The CDR3 DNA sequence: TGTGCCAGCAGTTTAGGGGACATCAGCAATCAGCCCCAGCATTTT.

The rearrangement links TRBV5-1 to TRBJ2-1; TRBD2 agrees at 10 bases. CDR3 length: 15 amino acids. V shed 1 base, J shed 5 bases, and the junction held 3 bases outside the gene matches. Looked up from germline, CDR1 is SGHRS and CDR2 is YFSETQ. The CDR3 sequence is CASSLSSGSHNEQFF. The CDR3, as DNA: TGCGCCAGCAGCTTGTCTAGCGGGAGTCACAATGAGCAGTTCTTC.

This clonotype was detected only a few times. Written as DNA, the CDR3 is TGTGCCAGCAGTTACAAAGGGACAGGGAGCATCTATGGCTACACCTTC. It translates to CASSYKGTGSIYGYTF. The chain uses TRBV6-6 and TRBJ1-2; 9 nucleotides line up with TRBD1. The CDR3 extends over 16 amino acids. CDR1 is MNHNY, CDR2 SVGAGI, per germline (reference sequence). V lost 2 bases and J lost 4; bases outside the gene matches: 8.

CDR3 DNA sequence: TGTGCCAGCTCACCCGGCAGGGGGCTTGTAGATGAGCAGTTCTTC. It yields the protein CASSPGRGLVDEQFF. The chain employs TRBV18 and TRBJ2-1, with 8 bases lining up with TRBD1. This CDR3 region has 15 residues. The V gene end was trimmed by 3 bases and the J gene end by 8 bases; junction bases not matched to a gene: 9. Germline loops: CDR1 KGHSH, CDR2 LQKENI.

The chain links TRBV20-1 to TRBJ2-5; 11 bases are a match to TRBD2. The J segment lost 5 bases and the V segment lost 6 bases, leaving 8 bases of the junction unmatched. CDR1 and CDR2 from the germline V gene are DFQATT and SNEGSKA (reference sequence). The CDR3 consists of 14 residues. CDR3 in DNA: TGCAGTGCAACCCTAGCGGGAGGATCGGAGACCCAGTACTTC. Encoded protein: CSATLAGGSETQYF.

The chain links TRBV3-1 to TRBJ1-2; no reliable D call. V lost 1 base, J lost 7 bases, and 7 bases lay in between. There are 12 residues in the CDR3. Germline CDR1 LGHDT, CDR2 YNNKEL (reference sequence). The DNA for the CDR3 is TGTGCCAGCAGCCAAGCGGGCAGTGGCTACACCTTC. This sequence encodes CASSQAGSGYTF.

In its sample, this clonotype was seen a few times. The chain employs TRBV9 and TRBJ2-3; TRBD1 is a possible D gene (6 bases). There are 16 residues in the CDR3. V was clipped by 0 bases and J by 2 bases, with 13 bases between them. Germline assignment: CDR1 SGDLS and CDR2 YYNGEE. The CDR3 DNA reads as TGTGCCAGCAGCGTAGAGGGGGTTTCCTTCACAGATACGCAGTATTTT. Its protein product is CASSVEGVSFTDTQYF.

The chain employs TRBV30 and TRBJ1-5; D might be TRBD1 (5 bases). V lost 0 bases, J lost 7 bases, and 13 bases lay in between. Per the germline V gene, CDR1 is GTSNPN and CDR2 is SVGIG (reference sequence). The CDR3 spans 14 residues. The CDR3 here is CAWSVPGGWQPQHF. The CDR3 DNA reads TGTGCCTGGAGTGTCCCCGGGGGATGGCAGCCCCAGCATTTT.

This clonotype was counted many times. V is TRBV20-1 and J is TRBJ1-1; tentatively, D is TRBD1 (5 bases). V was shortened by 4 bases and J by 4 bases, with 16 bases between the two germline ends. From germline, CDR1 is DFQATT and CDR2 SNEGSKA (reference sequence). The CDR3 totals 14 residues. CDR3 coding DNA: TGCAGTGCTAATTCCGGAGGGACGGGCACTGAAGCTTTCTTT. Translating gives CSANSGGTGTEAFF.

This clonotype was seen many times. In DNA, the CDR3 is TGCGCCAGCAGCTATAGACTAGCGGTCCATGAGCAGTTCTTC. It codes for CASSYRLAVHEQFF. The V and J genes are TRBV5-1 and TRBJ2-1; 9 nucleotides match TRBD2. The junction had 6 bases not matched to a gene; V was cut back by 3 bases and J by 8 bases. CDR3 length: 14 amino acids. CDR1 and CDR2 from the germline V gene are SGHRS and YFSETQ.

The chain uses TRBV5-5 and TRBJ2-5; the match to TRBD2 covers 8 bases. This CDR3 region has 17 residues. Germline V gene lookup returns CDR1 SGHKS and CDR2 YYEKEE (reference sequence). V was pared by 2 bases and J by 5 bases, with 14 bases of the junction left unmatched. The CDR3 loop is CASSFSPWGSGSETQYF. The CDR3 nucleotides are TGTGCCAGCAGCTTTTCCCCCTGGGGGAGCGGGAGCGAGACCCAGTACTTC.

In this sample, this clonotype turned up a few times. This chain links TRBV20-1 with TRBJ1-2; tentative D call: TRBD1 (6 bases). CDR1 DFQATT and CDR2 SNEGSKA come from the germline V gene (reference sequence). The CDR3 covers 14 residues. Deletions cut 3 bases from V and 4 bases from J, with 15 bases between. CDR3 sequence reads: CSASPTGFSYGYTF. DNA for the CDR3: TGCAGTGCTAGTCCCACAGGGTTCAGCTATGGCTACACCTTC.

This clonotype was observed a handful of times. The rearrangement links TRBV10-3 to TRBJ1-2; D remains ambiguous. V was cut by 10 bases and J by 5 bases, with 17 bases left in between. The CDR3 extends over 13 amino acids. Germline CDR1 ENHRY, CDR2 SYGVKD. In DNA, the CDR3 is TGTGCCACCCGCACGGCAGGAGATTATGGCTACACCTTC. It encodes CATRTAGDYGYTF.

This clonotype was counted only a few times. The chain couples TRBV11-1 to TRBJ2-7, with D possibly called TRBD1 or TRBD2 (7 bases each). The CDR3 loop spans 15 amino acids. In germline, CDR1 is SGHAT, CDR2 FQDESV (reference sequence). V was pared by 5 bases and J by 5 bases, with 19 bases between. The CDR3 loop is CASSPQGGKWDEQYF. CDR3 coding DNA: TGTGCCAGCAGCCCCCAGGGGGGGAAATGGGACGAGCAGTACTTC.

The chain carries TRBV6-5 and TRBJ2-2; 9 bases map to TRBD1. V was pared by 5 bases and J by 5 bases, with 9 bases of the junction left unmatched. There are 16 residues in the CDR3. Germline V gene sequence: CDR1 MNHEY, CDR2 SVGAGI. The CDR3 nucleotides read TGTGCCAGCAGTGGTCTGGGACAGGGAGGGACCGGGGAGCTGTTTTTT. It specifies CASSGLGQGGTGELFF.

The chain uses TRBV11-2 and TRBJ1-1, with D uncertain. The CDR3 covers 13 residues. Germline V gene data show CDR1 as SGHAT and CDR2 as FQNNGV. V lost 3 bases and J lost 6, with 11 bases in between. The CDR3 spells CASSFKGFAEAFF. The CDR3 nucleotides read TGTGCCAGCAGCTTTAAAGGTTTCGCTGAAGCTTTCTTT.

The chain recombines TRBV20-1 with TRBJ2-1; 10 bases map to TRBD1. J gave up 7 bases and V 0 bases, and 9 bases lay outside the gene matches. The germline V gene has CDR1 DFQATT and CDR2 SNEGSKA (reference sequence). The CDR3 consists of 16 residues. This CDR3 is CSARDLIWTGGNEQFF. The CDR3 region has the DNA TGCAGTGCTAGAGATCTAATCTGGACAGGGGGAAATGAGCAGTTCTTC.

This sequence joins TRBV7-9 and TRBJ1-4; weak D call: TRBD1 (6 bases). V lost 4 bases, J lost 2 bases, and 14 bases lay in between. Germline values: CDR1 SEHNR, CDR2 FQNEAQ (reference sequence). This CDR3 is 16 amino acids long. CDR3 sequence reads: CASSSYGQGTNEKLFF. In DNA, the CDR3 is TGTGCCAGCAGCTCCTACGGTCAGGGGACTAATGAAAAACTGTTTTTT.

The V gene is TRBV5-1, the J gene TRBJ1-2, with no clear D. The CDR3 length is 15 residues. Germline V gene lookup returns CDR1 SGHRS and CDR2 YFSETQ. Trimming left V 3 bases short and J 6 bases short, with 18 bases between. CDR3 sequence (DNA): TGCGCCAGCAGCTCCGGGCCTCCTTTTGGGGATGGCTACACCTTC. Protein: CASSSGPPFGDGYTF.

V gene TRBV5-1 combines with J gene TRBJ2-2; the match to TRBD2 covers 12 bases. Germline V gene data show CDR1 as SGHRS and CDR2 as YFSETQ. The CDR3 extends over 15 amino acids. J lost 5 bases, V lost 4 bases, and 3 bases had no gene match. The CDR3 here is CASSPGLAGTGELFF. The DNA for the CDR3 is TGCGCCAGCAGCCCAGGACTAGCGGGGACCGGGGAGCTGTTTTTT. Complete variable domain (other parts from reference TRBV5-1 and TRBJ2-2): KAGVTQTPRYLIKTRGQQVTLSCSPISGHRSVSWYQQTPGQGLQFLFEYFSETQRNKGNFPGRFSGRQFSNSRSEMNVSTLELGDSALYLCASSPGLAGTGELFFGEGSRLTVL.

J is TRBJ2-5 and V is TRBV20-1; D not resolved. Trimming left V 6 bases short and J 9 bases short, with 23 bases between. The length of the CDR3 is 14 residues. Germline V gene sequence: CDR1 DFQATT, CDR2 SNEGSKA (reference sequence). The DNA for the CDR3 is TGCAGTGCGAGTTCAAGGGCCCTGGACGGGTCCCAGTACTTC. Protein: CSASSRALDGSQYF.

This clonotype was found once. This chain connects TRBV20-1 to TRBJ2-1; 7 bases align to TRBD2. Germline trimming cut 6 bases from V and 0 bases from J; bases unmatched to any gene: 14. Germline V lookup: CDR1 DFQATT, CDR2 SNEGSKA (reference sequence). CDR3 length equals 17 residues. The chain's CDR3 is CSASDPGGPSSYNEQFF. The CDR3 coding sequence is TGCAGTGCCAGTGACCCGGGAGGACCGAGCTCCTACAATGAGCAGTTCTTC.